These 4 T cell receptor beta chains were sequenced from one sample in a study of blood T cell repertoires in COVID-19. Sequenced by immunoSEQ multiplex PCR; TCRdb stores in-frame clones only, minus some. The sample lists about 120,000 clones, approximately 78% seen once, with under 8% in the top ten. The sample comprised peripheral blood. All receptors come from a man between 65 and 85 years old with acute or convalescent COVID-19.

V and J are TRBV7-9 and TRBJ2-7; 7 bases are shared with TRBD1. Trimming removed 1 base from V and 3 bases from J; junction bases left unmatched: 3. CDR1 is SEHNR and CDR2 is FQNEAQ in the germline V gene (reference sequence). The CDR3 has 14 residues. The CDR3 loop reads CASSLGAGGYEQYF. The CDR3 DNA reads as TGTGCCAGCAGCTTAGGTGCAGGGGGCTACGAGCAGTACTTC.

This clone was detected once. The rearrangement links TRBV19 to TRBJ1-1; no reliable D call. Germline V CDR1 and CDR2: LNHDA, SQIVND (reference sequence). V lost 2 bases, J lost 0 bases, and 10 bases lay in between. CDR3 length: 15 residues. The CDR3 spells CASSIPGWMNTEAFF. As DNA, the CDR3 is TGTGCCAGTAGTATACCAGGATGGATGAACACTGAAGCTTTCTTT.

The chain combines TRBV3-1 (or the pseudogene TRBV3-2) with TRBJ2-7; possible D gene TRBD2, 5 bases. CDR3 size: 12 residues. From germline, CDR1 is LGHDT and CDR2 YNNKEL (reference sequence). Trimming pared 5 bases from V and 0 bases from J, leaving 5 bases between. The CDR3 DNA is TGTGCCAGCAGCGGGAGCTCCTACGAGCAGTACTTC. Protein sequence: CASSGSSYEQYF.

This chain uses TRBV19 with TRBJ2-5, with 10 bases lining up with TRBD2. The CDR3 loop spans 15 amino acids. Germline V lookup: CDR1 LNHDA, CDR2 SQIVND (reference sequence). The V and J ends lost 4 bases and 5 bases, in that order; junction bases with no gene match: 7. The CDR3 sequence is CASSTSSGGGETQYF. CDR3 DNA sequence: TGTGCCAGTAGTACCTCTAGCGGGGGCGGGGAGACCCAGTACTTC. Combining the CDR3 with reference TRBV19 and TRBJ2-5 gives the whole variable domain DGGITQSPKYLFRKEGQNVTLSCEQNLNHDAMYWYRQDPGQGLRLIYYSQIVNDFQKGDIAEGYSVSREKKESFPLTVTSAQKNPTAFYLCASSTSSGGGETQYFGPGTRLLVL.